This is a list of T cell receptor beta chains from one sample in a study of tissue T cells after allogeneic stem cell transplantation. TCRdb keeps only in-frame clones here, not all; method: immunoSEQ multiplex PCR. The data hold 950 to 1,300 clones, with around 47% observed a single time. Specimen: esophageal tissue, collected at autopsy. The receptors here all came from a female patient aged 40 to 69 with steroid-refractory graft-versus-host disease after an allogeneic stem cell transplant. These T cells may partly come from the graft donor. The CDR3 runs from the conserved cysteine through the conserved F or W. D genes are given only for firm matches. Size values are once, few and many counts, or a class for expanded clones, and some rows have none.

15 | NA | TRBD1 | TRBJ2-2 | TRBV18 | CASSLGQPNTGELFF | TGTGCCAGCTCATTGGGACAGCCGAACACCGGGGAGCTGTTTTTT
13 | NA | NA | TRBJ1-4 | TRBV5-6 | CASSLTVNEKLFF | TGTGCCAGCAGCTTGACGGTTAATGAAAAACTGTTTTTT
12 | NA | NA | TRBJ2-7 | TRBV7-9 | CASTRTQGEQYF | TGTGCCAGCACTCGAACTCAGGGCGAGCAGTACTTC
11 | NA | NA | TRBJ2-3 | TRBV12-3/TRBV12-4 | CASSSTDTQYF | TGTGCCAGCAGTTCAACAGATACGCAGTATTTT
16 | NA | TRBD1 | TRBJ1-2 | TRBV5-6 | CASSFTRTGWNYGYTF | TGTGCCAGCAGCTTCACAAGGACAGGGTGGAACTATGGCTACACCTTC
13 | NA | NA | TRBJ2-5 | TRBV4-1 | CASSQGTVDAQYF | TGCGCCAGCAGCCAAGGGACAGTGGATGCCCAGTACTTC
15 | NA | NA | TRBJ2-1 | TRBV7-7 | CASSHRTGSYNEQFF | TGTGCCAGCAGCCACCGGACTGGATCCTACAATGAGCAGTTCTTC
16 | medium-sized | NA | TRBJ2-7 | TRBV18 | CASSPKRLQGLYEQYF | TGTGCCAGCTCACCCAAGAGGTTACAGGGTCTCTACGAGCAGTACTTC
13 | few | NA | TRBJ2-7 | TRBV10-3 | CAISDEIAYEQYF | TGTGCCATCAGTGATGAGATTGCCTACGAGCAGTACTTC
13 | NA | NA | TRBJ2-5 | TRBV7-2 | CASSTLGGPLPHF | TGTGCCAGCAGCACACTCGGAGGGCCGCTACCTCACTTC
15 | NA | NA | TRBJ1-5 | TRBV6-2/TRBV6-3 | CASSDHGALYQPQHF | TGTGCCAGCAGTGACCACGGGGCCCTCTATCAGCCCCAGCATTTT
13 | NA | NA | TRBJ1-2 | TRBV10-3 | CAISDSRGYGYTF | TGTGCCATCAGTGACTCCCGGGGTTATGGCTACACCTTC
13 | NA | TRBD1 | TRBJ1-5 | TRBV5-8 | CASSFRGHDPQHF | TGTGCCAGCAGCTTCAGGGGGCATGATCCCCAGCATTTT
16 | NA | NA | TRBJ2-1 | TRBV18 | CASSPWQVSSYNEQFF | TGTGCCAGCTCACCATGGCAGGTGAGCTCCTACAATGAGCAGTTCTTC
15 | NA | NA | TRBJ2-1 | TRBV7-9 | CASSLAGWLYNEQFF | TGTGCCAGCAGCTTAGCAGGGTGGCTTTACAATGAGCAGTTCTTC
15 | NA | TRBD1 | TRBJ2-7 | TRBV4-3 | CASSQGTGEGYEQYF | TGCGCCAGCAGCCAAGGGACAGGGGAAGGCTACGAGCAGTACTTC
16 | few | TRBD2 | TRBJ2-3 | TRBV7-2 | CASSLVGRVGTDTQYF | TGTGCCAGCAGCTTAGTCGGGAGGGTTGGCACAGATACGCAGTATTTT
18 | few | TRBD1 | TRBJ2-2 | TRBV7-9 | CASSSPLSGTGGTGELFF | TGTGCCAGCAGCTCTCCCTTATCCGGGACAGGCGGCACCGGGGAGCTGTTTTTT
14 | NA | TRBD1 | TRBJ2-5 | TRBV19 | CASSRTGSQETQYF | TGTGCCAGTAGCCGGACAGGGTCCCAAGAGACCCAGTACTTC
15 | NA | TRBD1 | TRBJ2-3 | TRBV7-9 | CASSQTGGGTDTQYF | TGTGCCAGCAGCCAGACAGGGGGAGGTACAGATACGCAGTATTTT
11 | NA | TRBD2 | TRBJ2-7 | TRBV10-3 | CASGLADEQYF | TGTGCCTCGGGACTAGCAGACGAGCAGTACTTC
12 | NA | NA | TRBJ2-3 | TRBV28 | CASSSPRGGQYF | TGCGCCAGCAGTTCCCCCCGGGGAGGGCAGTATTTT
17 | few | NA | TRBJ2-2 | TRBV4-1 | CASSQGGTFANTGELFF | TGCGCCAGCAGCCAGGGTGGGACATTCGCGAACACCGGGGAGCTGTTTTTT
15 | NA | NA | TRBJ2-3 | TRBV11-2 | CASSFPGLQTDTQYF | TGTGCCAGCAGCTTCCCAGGACTACAGACAGATACGCAGTATTTT
16 | NA | TRBD1 | TRBJ2-5 | TRBV11-2 | CASSPRTGGAGETQYF | TGTGCCAGCAGCCCGAGGACAGGGGGCGCGGGAGAGACCCAGTACTTC
14 | NA | NA | TRBJ2-7 | TRBV7-3 | CASSPGLLSGEQYF | TGTGCCAGCAGCCCGGGCCTTCTCTCGGGCGAGCAGTACTTC
12 | NA | TRBD1 | TRBJ2-7 | TRBV5-1 | CASSLGQGEQYF | TGCGCCAGCAGCTTGGGACAGGGCGAGCAGTACTTC
16 | large | NA | TRBJ1-6 | TRBV23-1 | CASSQSACSYNSPLHF | TGCGCCAGCAGTCAATCGGCGTGCTCCTATAATTCACCCCTCCACTTT
17 | NA | TRBD2 | TRBJ2-7 | TRBV4-1 | CASSQGPAAGLSYEQYF | TGCGCCAGCAGCCAAGGTCCTGCAGCGGGGCTCTCCTACGAGCAGTACTTC